This entry lists 15 T cell receptor beta chains sequenced from one sample in a study of cytomegalovirus exposure and HLA in healthy donors. The PCR used 60 Vbeta and 13 Jbeta primers. Using immunoSEQ multiplex PCR, the repertoire was profiled, and TCRdb retains in-frame clones only, with some absent. The sample holds some 270,000 clones; roughly 91% are singletons and the top ten take 1.7%. The sequenced sample consisted of PBMCs. The receptors here all came from a girl aged 2-10 years in good health and CMV-seronegative.

CDR3 nucleotides: TGTGCCAGTAGTCCGGACAGGGTGATCTATGGCTACACCTTC. Translation gives CASSPDRVIYGYTF. The gene calls are TRBV19 and TRBJ1-2, with 8 bases lining up with TRBD1. This CDR3 contains 14 residues. Germline V CDR1 and CDR2: LNHDA, SQIVND (reference sequence). With 5 bases clipped from V and 4 bases from J, the junction kept 6 bases outside the gene matches.

This clone was observed a single time. The chain carries TRBV30 and TRBJ1-6; 9 bases fit TRBD1. V trimming: 2 bases; J trimming: 7 bases; junction bases outside the gene matches: 9. Germline V gene lookup returns CDR1 GTSNPN and CDR2 SVGIG (reference sequence). There are 16 residues in the CDR3. The CDR3 DNA is TGTGCCTGGAGTAGGGGGACAGGGAAGGTGAATTCACCCCTCCACTTT. It is translated as CAWSRGTGKVNSPLHF. Variable domain in full (rest from reference TRBV30 and TRBJ1-6): SQTIHQWPATLVQPVGSPLSLECTVEGTSNPNLYWYRQAAGRGLQLLFYSVGIGQISSEVPQNLSASRPQDRQFILSSKKLLLSDSGFYLCAWSRGTGKVNSPLHFGNGTRLTVT.

The rearrangement links TRBV6-1 to TRBJ1-3; maybe TRBD1 (5 bases). V was shortened by 7 bases and J by 2 bases, with 15 bases between the two germline ends. Per germline, CDR1 MNHNS and CDR2 SASEGT. The CDR3 loop spans 15 amino acids. The CDR3 loop is CASTPSGAPGNTIYF. The CDR3 coding sequence is TGTGCCAGCACCCCGAGTGGGGCTCCTGGAAACACCATATATTTT.

This sequence joins TRBV5-4 and TRBJ2-5; 10 nucleotides line up with TRBD2. V shed 4 bases and J 5 bases; nucleotides not matched to a gene: 11. CDR3 size: 16 residues. Germline V gene sequence: CDR1 SGHNT, CDR2 YYREEE (reference sequence). DNA of the CDR3: TGTGCCAGCAGCCACCCAACAGCGGGGGGGCAGGAGACCCAGTACTTC. Translation: CASSHPTAGGQETQYF.

The genes are TRBV5-6 and TRBJ2-6; 13 bases align to TRBD2. J lost 0 bases, V lost 4 bases, and 7 bases had no gene match. Looked up from germline, CDR1 is SGHDT and CDR2 is YYEEEE. The length of the CDR3 is 19 residues. In nucleotides, the CDR3 is TGTGCCAGCAGCGGGGGACTAGCGGGGCCAAGCTCTGGGGCCAACGTCCTGACTTTC. Its translation is CASSGGLAGPSSGANVLTF.

The chain recombines TRBV7-9 with TRBJ2-1; D is perhaps TRBD1 (6 bases). The CDR3 contains 16 residues. With 2 bases removed from V and 6 bases from J, the gap between germline ends came to 17 bases. Germline CDR1 is SEHNR and CDR2 is FQNEAQ (reference sequence). CDR3 sequence: CASSLLNREFRNEQFF. CDR3 nucleotides: TGTGCCAGCAGCTTACTTAACAGGGAATTTCGCAATGAGCAGTTCTTC.

The V gene is TRBV7-9, the J gene TRBJ2-1, with TRBD2 matching 9 bases. This CDR3 is built from 17 residues. Unmatched junction bases numbered 12, after V lost 5 bases and J lost 4 bases. Germline lookup yields CDR1 SEHNR and CDR2 FQNEAQ (reference sequence). CDR3 nucleotides: TGTGCCAGCAGCCCTACCCCCGCGGGGGGGCTTTACAATGAGCAGTTCTTC. Protein sequence: CASSPTPAGGLYNEQFF.

This clone appeared once. J is TRBJ1-3 and V is TRBV23-1; D gene uncertain. TRBV23-1 is an ORF; its function is uncertain. The CDR3 runs 19 residues. Trimming took off 0 bases at V and 11 bases at J, with 29 bases between the two ends. The CDR3 sequence: CASSQSERAVTLETPAIYF. CDR3 coding DNA: TGCGCCAGCAGTCAATCGGAGAGGGCAGTTACTCTGGAAACACCGGCCATATATTTT.

This clone showed up just a few times. V is TRBV4-1 and J is TRBJ2-7; 8 bases line up with TRBD2. This CDR3 spans 18 amino acids. CDR1 and CDR2 from the germline V gene are MGHRA and YSYEKL. The V segment lost 0 bases and the J segment 0 bases; nucleotides outside the gene matches: 10. The CDR3: CASSQDQLAGRISYEQYF. As DNA, the CDR3 is TGCGCCAGCAGCCAAGATCAGCTAGCGGGTAGAATCTCCTACGAGCAGTACTTC.

The sample holds one count of this clone. The chain carries TRBV4-2 and TRBJ2-1, with D perhaps matching TRBD2 (7 bases). V was pared by 0 bases and J by 9 bases, with 15 bases between. Germline loops: CDR1 LGHNA, CDR2 YNFKEQ. The length of the CDR3 is 15 residues. DNA for the CDR3: TGTGCCAGCAGCCAAGAGGGGGCGGGAGAGGCTGAGCAGTTCTTC. Amino acid sequence: CASSQEGAGEAEQFF.

This clone was detected once. The rearrangement links TRBV7-6 to TRBJ1-3; D remains unclear. This CDR3 is built from 16 residues. Germline CDR1 and CDR2: SGHVS and FNYEAQ. Trimming took 1 base from V and 0 from J, leaving 10 bases between them. The CDR3 DNA reads TGTGCCAGCAGCTTAGGGTCCGGGATCTCTGGAAACACCATATATTTT. It codes for CASSLGSGISGNTIYF. The full variable domain, completed using reference TRBV7-6 and TRBJ1-3, is GAGVSQSPRYKVTKRGQDVALRCDPISGHVSLYWYRQALGQGPEFLTYFNYEAQQDKSGLPNDRFSAERPEGSISTLTIQRTEQRDSAMYRCASSLGSGISGNTIYFGEGSWLTVV.

This clone is a singleton in its sample. V usage is TRBV7-8 and J usage is TRBJ2-3; TRBD2 might be the D (5 bases). Trimming removed 1 base from V and 0 bases from J, with 11 bases in between. CDR3 length: 16 residues. Germline V gene lookup returns CDR1 SGHVS and CDR2 FQNEAQ. The CDR3 protein is CASSLVSSWSTDTQYF. The DNA for the CDR3 is TGTGCCAGCAGCTTAGTGTCTAGCTGGAGCACAGATACGCAGTATTTT.

The rearrangement joins TRBV5-8 to TRBJ1-4, with D possibly being TRBD1 (6 bases). CDR3 size: 12 residues. Germline V lookup: CDR1 SGHTS, CDR2 YDEGEE. Trimming cost V 5 bases and J 11 bases, with 13 bases left between them. CDR3 protein: CASRLKGVKLFF. The DNA for the CDR3 is TGTGCCAGCAGACTAAAGGGGGTTAAACTGTTTTTT.

The J gene is TRBJ2-7, the V gene TRBV7-2; perhaps TRBD2 as D (6 bases). Germline-derived CDR1 and CDR2 are SGHTA and FQGNSA. V lost 0 bases to trimming and J lost 7 bases, with 16 bases between them. This CDR3 region has 15 residues. DNA for the CDR3: TGTGCCAGCAGCTTAGCTCTTGGCGGGACGGGGGAGCAGTACTTC. This codes for CASSLALGGTGEQYF. The entire variable domain, with the rest obtained from reference TRBV7-2 and TRBJ2-7, is as follows: GAGVSQSPSNKVTEKGKDVELRCDPISGHTALYWYRQSLGQGLEFLIYFQGNSAPDKSGLPSDRFSAERTGGSVSTLTIQRTQQEDSAVYLCASSLALGGTGEQYFGPGTRLTVT.

The V and J genes are TRBV5-1 and TRBJ2-7; D is possibly TRBD2 (7 bases). CDR1 is SGHRS, CDR2 YFSETQ, per germline. Trimming took off 0 bases at V and 2 bases at J, with 9 bases between the two ends. The CDR3 totals 14 residues. CDR3 coding DNA: TGCGCCAGCAGCTTGGAGGGGGGGGCCTACGAGCAGTACTTC. It translates to CASSLEGGAYEQYF.